The 4 T cell receptor beta chains in this list originate from one sample, sequenced in a study of blood T cell repertoires in COVID-19. Produced via immunoSEQ multiplex PCR; TCRdb's table is partial and in-frame only. The profile shows about 190,000 clones, about 88% of them singletons. What was sequenced was peripheral blood. Every receptor here comes from a young man with acute or convalescent COVID-19.

This rearrangement joins TRBV30 to TRBJ1-3; D is ambiguous. Germline assignment: CDR1 GTSNPN and CDR2 SVGIG (reference sequence). The CDR3 contains 11 residues. Deletions cut 0 bases from V and 9 bases from J, with 6 bases between. CDR3 residues: CAWSVRGTIYF. The CDR3 DNA is TGTGCCTGGAGTGTACGAGGCACCATATATTTT.

This chain connects TRBV6-5 to TRBJ1-1; tentatively, D is TRBD1 (6 bases). Germline values: CDR1 MNHEY, CDR2 SVGAGI. V lost 5 bases to trimming and J lost 0 bases, with 13 bases between them. CDR3 length equals 15 residues. This chain's CDR3 is CASSRSGHLNTEAFF. The CDR3 nucleotides read TGTGCCAGCAGTCGTTCGGGACACCTGAACACTGAAGCTTTCTTT.

In this sample, this clone turned up once. The chain carries TRBV5-1 and TRBJ2-3; TRBD2 is a possible D gene (6 bases). The CDR3 runs to 14 residues. Trimming removed 5 bases at V and 6 bases at J, with 16 bases between. CDR1 SGHRS and CDR2 YFSETQ come from the germline V gene. CDR3 bases: TGCGCCAGCAGGTGGGGGGACCCGAACGATACGCAGTATTTT. Protein: CASRWGDPNDTQYF.

The CDR3 loop is CASRSQQLTYEQYF. As DNA, the CDR3 is TGTGCCAGCAGGTCCCAACAGCTTACCTACGAGCAGTACTTC. This rearrangement joins TRBV14 to TRBJ2-7; no firm D call. From germline, CDR1 is SGHDN and CDR2 FVKESK. This CDR3 comprises 14 residues. V lost 6 bases, J lost 2 bases, and 14 bases lay in between.